The clone carrying this TCR beta chain has a handful of counts. The target antigen is unknown. The source of the sample is a study of response to subunit inactivated influenza vaccine. TCRdb analysed the RT-PCR reads with MiXCR anew, one entry per CDR3 protein. The sample carries fewer than 400,000 distinct CDR3 sequences, roughly a fifth recorded once. General study results and limits: Every seasonal influenza vaccination brings in few new T cells, the authors suggested.

Trimming shortened V by 1 base and J by 7 bases, and 8 bases separated the two germline ends. This CDR3 region has 12 residues. Germline V gene lookup returns CDR1 SGHNT and CDR2 YENEEA. The receptor's source is a man aged 50 to 75 who received an inactivated influenza vaccine. The sample was PBMCs from blood, taken about 20 months after vaccination. This chain connects TRBV11-3 to TRBJ2-7; D gene unclear. CDR3 DNA sequence: TGTGCCAGCAGCTTAGTCGACGGAGAGCAGTACTTC. Its translation is CASSLVDGEQYF.